This T cell receptor (beta chain) was recorded in a study of Graves' ophthalmopathy and Graves' hyperthyroidism. This clonotype was seen repeatedly, ten times or more. The antigen is undetermined. Study-wide findings and caveats: For predicting ophthalmopathy progression, the model had roughly 70% sensitivity and nearly 75% specificity.

Unmatched junction bases numbered 9, after V lost 6 bases and J lost 3 bases. CDR1 is MNHEY, CDR2 SVGAGI, per germline. CDR3 size: 15 residues. Each donor who had ophthalmopathy showed moderate-to-severe activity, a CAS of ≥3, a NOSPECS of ≥4, and a duration under 3 months. The authors amplified TCR beta CDR3 regions from RNA transcripts. RT-PCR was first run with HTBI primers, then multiplex PCR in a second round. TCRdb passed the multiplex PCR reads through MiXCR, listing each CDR3 protein once. The sample carries about 210,000 distinct CDR3 sequences, 25% to 30% recorded once. The TCR originated in a man aged 50-60 years with Graves' ophthalmopathy. The chain recombines TRBV6-5 with TRBJ1-1; 8 positions agree with TRBD1. The specimen sequenced was peripheral blood. The chain's CDR3 is CASRTAGGLDTEAFF. As DNA, the CDR3 is TGTGCCAGCAGAACGGCAGGGGGCTTGGACACTGAAGCTTTCTTT.